These T cell receptor beta chains were read from a single sample in a study of T cells in Graves' hyperthyroidism and ophthalmopathy. TCRdb re-analysed the multiplex PCR reads in MiXCR, keeping a single row per CDR3 protein. This table holds 690,000 or so distinct CDR3 sequences, around 20% found once. Source material: blood. These receptors all stem from a woman between 45 and 60 years old with Graves' hyperthyroidism that later progressed to Graves' ophthalmopathy. CDR3s include the opening cysteine and the closing phenylalanine or tryptophan. A D gene is named only where the DNA matches it firmly. Rows give clone size only sometimes, using once, few, many, or a class for an expanded clone.

TRBD1 | TRBJ1-6 | TRBV20-1 | few | TGCAGTGCCCCGGACAGGGGTTCCAATTCACCCCTCCACTTT | CSAPDRGSNSPLHF
. | TRBJ1-5 | TRBV7-2 | . | TGTGCCAGCAGCGCCTCCGGGGGGTATAATCAGCCCCAGCATTTT | CASSASGGYNQPQHF
. | TRBJ1-4 | TRBV5-6 | few | TGTGCCAGCAGCTGGGACCGACAGCTTAATGAAAAACTGTTTTTT | CASSWDRQLNEKLFF
TRBD2 | TRBJ2-5 | TRBV20-1 | many | TGCAGTGCTAGAGGGTCTAGCGGTCAAGAGACCCAGTACTTC | CSARGSSGQETQYF
. | TRBJ2-7 | TRBV3-1 | many | TGTGCCAGCAGCCAAGTTGCCTACGAGCAGTACTTC | CASSQVAYEQYF
. | TRBJ2-1 | TRBV20-1 | . | TGCAGTGCTAGGGGGCTGAGGGCCTACAATGAGCAGTTCTTC | CSARGLRAYNEQFF
. | TRBJ1-1 | TRBV5-1 | . | TGCGCCAGCAGCATCGGGGCGTCATTCGGAGCTTTCTTT | CASSIGASFGAFF
. | TRBJ2-7 | TRBV12-3/TRBV12-4 | many | TGTGCCAGCAGTTTCTTCAGTTTCCCCTACGAGCAGTACTTC | CASSFFSFPYEQYF
TRBD1 | TRBJ1-1 | TRBV7-8 | few | TGTGCCAGCAGCTTAGCCCCTGGCGGACAGGGCACTGAAGCTTTCTTT | CASSLAPGGQGTEAFF
. | TRBJ1-6 | TRBV4-1 | . | TGCGCCAGCAGCCAACCCGCTAATTCACCCCTCCACTTT | CASSQPANSPLHF
. | TRBJ1-1 | TRBV30 | many | TGTGCCTGGAGCGTTAGAGCCACAGGGATGGCTGAAGCTTTCTTT | CAWSVRATGMAEAFF
TRBD1 | TRBJ1-4 | TRBV18 | . | TGTGCCAGCTCGTCTACCCGGGACAGTAATGAAAAACTGTTTTTT | CASSSTRDSNEKLFF
. | TRBJ2-1 | TRBV11-2 | many | TGTGCCAGCAGCTTAGCTCTGGGGGGAAGCTATGAGCAGTTCTTC | CASSLALGGSYEQFF
. | TRBJ1-2 | TRBV5-4 | few | TGTGCCAGCAGCCTAGGCCCCCAGCTCTGGGGGGCGAATGGCTACACCTTC | CASSLGPQLWGANGYTF
TRBD2 | TRBJ2-1 | TRBV20-1 | few | TGCAGTGCTAGAGATCGGGCTAGCGGGGTTTACAATGAGCAGTTCTTC | CSARDRASGVYNEQFF
. | TRBJ1-1 | TRBV7-9 | many | TGTGCCAGCAGCGGGGGGTATGTTACGGTAGGACCGAAGAGGATGAACACTGAAGCTTTCTTT | CASSGGYVTVGPKRMNTEAFF
TRBD2 | TRBJ2-2 | TRBV4-1 | many | TGCGCCAGCAGGTACGGACCAGCGGGGTCCGGGGAGCTGTTTTTT | CASRYGPAGSGELFF
TRBD1 | TRBJ1-2 | TRBV29-1 | . | TGCAGCGTTGAAACAGGGGGTCGCTACACCTTC | CSVETGGRYTF
TRBD1 | TRBJ1-3 | TRBV19 | . | TGTGCCAGTCAATTGGGACAGGGAGTTGGAAACACCATATATTTT | CASQLGQGVGNTIYF
. | TRBJ2-3 | TRBV3-1 | . | TGTGCCAGCAGCCCTGGTAACTGGGGTGCCGGCACAGATACGCAGTATTTT | CASSPGNWGAGTDTQYF
. | TRBJ1-2 | TRBV2 | few | TGTGCCAGCAGTGAAGGGTGGGGCCACACCTTC | CASSEGWGHTF
. | TRBJ1-1 | TRBV13 | . | TGTGCCAGCAGCCTAGGACAGCCACGGAACACTGAAGCTTTCTTT | CASSLGQPRNTEAFF
. | TRBJ2-7 | TRBV4-1 | few | TGCGCCAGCAGCCGAGGCGGGGCAGGGGGCTACGAGCAGTACTTC | CASSRGGAGGYEQYF
. | TRBJ1-1 | TRBV6-1 | . | TGTGCCAGCGGGCCCGTAAACACTGAAGCTTTCTTT | CASGPVNTEAFF
. | TRBJ1-3 | TRBV2 | many | TGTGCCAGCAGTGCTCCGGCGAACACCATATATTTT | CASSAPANTIYF
TRBD1 | TRBJ2-5 | TRBV12-3/TRBV12-4 | . | TGTGCCAGCAGTTTATCCTCCGACCGACAGGGAAGGGAGACCCAGTACTTC | CASSLSSDRQGRETQYF
. | TRBJ2-7 | TRBV20-1 | many | TGCAGTGCGACCCTAAGCTCCTACGAGCAGTACTTC | CSATLSSYEQYF
TRBD1 | TRBJ1-1 | TRBV18 | many | TGTGCCAGCTCACGAGCGACAGGGGCCGTTACTGAAGCTTTCTTT | CASSRATGAVTEAFF
. | TRBJ2-7 | TRBV27 | . | TGTGCCAGCAGTAACAGGGACTCTCCCTACGAGCAGTACTTC | CASSNRDSPYEQYF
TRBD2 | TRBJ2-7 | TRBV9 | many | TGTGCCAGCAGCGCCAGGACGGCGGGGGACGAGCAGTACTTC | CASSARTAGDEQYF
TRBD1 | TRBJ1-4 | TRBV29-1 | . | TGCAGCGCTCGAGACAGGGATAATGAAAAACTGTTTTTT | CSARDRDNEKLFF
TRBD1 | TRBJ1-1 | TRBV10-3 | few | TGTGCCATCAGTGAGGTGCAGGACAGGGAAGCTTTCTTT | CAISEVQDREAFF
. | TRBJ2-5 | TRBV2 | many | TGTGCCAGCAGTGATCTTTTCGTTGGGCCTGACCAGGGGACCCAGTACTTC | CASSDLFVGPDQGTQYF
. | TRBJ2-2 | TRBV6-1 | many | TGTGCCAGCAAGGGTGCGGGCGCGAACACCGGGGAGCTGTTTTTT | CASKGAGANTGELFF
. | TRBJ1-4 | TRBV27 | many | TGTGCCAGCAGTTTAAATCAGGGCCCGGCAAATGAAAAACTGTTTTTT | CASSLNQGPANEKLFF
. | TRBJ2-1 | TRBV12-5 | many | TGTGCTAGTGGTACCACCGTCAATCGCAATGAGCAGTTCTTC | CASGTTVNRNEQFF
. | TRBJ1-2 | TRBV30 | many | TGTGCCTGGAGTGTTGAACAGGACTATGGCTACACCTTC | CAWSVEQDYGYTF
. | TRBJ2-7 | TRBV11-2 | many | TGTGCCAGCAGCTTAGGTCCCCGACCGAACTCCTACGAGCAGTACTTC | CASSLGPRPNSYEQYF
. | TRBJ2-1 | TRBV12-3/TRBV12-4 | many | TGTGCCAGCAGGGTATCCGGACACAATGAGCAGTTCTTC | CASRVSGHNEQFF
. | TRBJ1-1 | TRBV12-3/TRBV12-4 | many | TGTGCCAGCACCACGGGCACAACATTTAAGGGAGCTTTCTTT | CASTTGTTFKGAFF
TRBD1 | TRBJ2-7 | TRBV2 | many | TGTGCCAGCAGAGGTGACAGGGGATTCTACGAGCAGTACTTC | CASRGDRGFYEQYF
TRBD1 | TRBJ2-1 | TRBV6-1 | . | TGTGCCAGCAGTGTCCGGGACAGGGTATCCCATGAGCAGTTCTTC | CASSVRDRVSHEQFF
. | TRBJ2-1 | TRBV4-1 | few | TGCGCCAGCAGCCACCCGGGACTCCCTCGCGAGCAGTTCTTC | CASSHPGLPREQFF
. | TRBJ1-1 | TRBV6-5 | many | TGTGCCAGCAGTCGATTACAGGGTTATACTGAAGCTTTCTTT | CASSRLQGYTEAFF
TRBD1 | TRBJ1-1 | TRBV7-2 | many | TGTGCCAGCAGCTTACCAGGGGGCTACACTGAAGCTTTCTTT | CASSLPGGYTEAFF
. | TRBJ1-4 | TRBV12-3/TRBV12-4 | . | TGTGCCAGCAGTTTACAGGGTCATGCAACTAATGAAAAACTGTTTTTT | CASSLQGHATNEKLFF
TRBD2 | TRBJ2-1 | TRBV19 | . | TGTGCCAGTAGTATAGATATTACTAGCGGCAACAATGAGCAGTTCTTC | CASSIDITSGNNEQFF
TRBD1 | TRBJ1-2 | TRBV6-1 | few | TGTGCCAGCAGAAAGGGACAGGGGGGCTATGGCTACACCTTC | CASRKGQGGYGYTF
TRBD1 | TRBJ2-7 | TRBV20-1 | few | TGCAGTGCTAGAGACCACAACCGACAGGGGTCCACCTACGAGCAGTACTTC | CSARDHNRQGSTYEQYF
. | TRBJ1-3 | TRBV6-2/TRBV6-3 | . | TGTGCCAGCAGTTCTTATAAACCGGGCGGCACCATATATTTT | CASSSYKPGGTIYF
TRBD2 | TRBJ2-7 | TRBV4-1 | few | TGCGCCAGCAGCCAAGTCTCGAAAACCGGGACTAGCTCTTACGAGCAGTACTTC | CASSQVSKTGTSSYEQYF
TRBD1 | TRBJ1-1 | TRBV2 | many | TGTGCCAGCAGCGAGCCGGGACAGTGGAACACTGAAGCTTTCTTT | CASSEPGQWNTEAFF
. | TRBJ1-6 | TRBV10-2 | . | TGCGCCAGCAGTGAGTCAAGGAATTCACCCCTCCACTTT | CASSESRNSPLHF
. | TRBJ1-2 | TRBV30 | many | TGTGCCTGGAGTGTTTCAGGGCAAGGCGGCTACACCTTC | CAWSVSGQGGYTF
. | TRBJ1-5 | TRBV6-1 | . | TGTGCCAGCAGTGAATGGGCGGACAATCAGCCCCAGCATTTT | CASSEWADNQPQHF
. | TRBJ1-6 | TRBV9 | few | TGTGCCAGCAGCCCTCGACAGGCGTCTTCACCCCTCCACTTT | CASSPRQASSPLHF
. | TRBJ1-4 | TRBV27 | few | TGTGCCAGCAGTCACGGGACGGCTGGCGACGAAAAACTGTTTTTT | CASSHGTAGDEKLFF
TRBD2 | TRBJ2-2 | TRBV28 | many | TGTGCCAGCAGTTCCGGCCAGGGACTAGCGGGTACCGGGGAGCTGTTTTTT | CASSSGQGLAGTGELFF
. | TRBJ1-1 | TRBV3-1 | few | TGTGCCAGCAGCCATGAGGGCCGTAGCGAAGCTTTCTTT | CASSHEGRSEAFF
. | TRBJ2-6 | TRBV11-2 | . | TGTGCCAGCAGCCCTACCGGACAGAGGGGAGTCCTGACTTTC | CASSPTGQRGVLTF